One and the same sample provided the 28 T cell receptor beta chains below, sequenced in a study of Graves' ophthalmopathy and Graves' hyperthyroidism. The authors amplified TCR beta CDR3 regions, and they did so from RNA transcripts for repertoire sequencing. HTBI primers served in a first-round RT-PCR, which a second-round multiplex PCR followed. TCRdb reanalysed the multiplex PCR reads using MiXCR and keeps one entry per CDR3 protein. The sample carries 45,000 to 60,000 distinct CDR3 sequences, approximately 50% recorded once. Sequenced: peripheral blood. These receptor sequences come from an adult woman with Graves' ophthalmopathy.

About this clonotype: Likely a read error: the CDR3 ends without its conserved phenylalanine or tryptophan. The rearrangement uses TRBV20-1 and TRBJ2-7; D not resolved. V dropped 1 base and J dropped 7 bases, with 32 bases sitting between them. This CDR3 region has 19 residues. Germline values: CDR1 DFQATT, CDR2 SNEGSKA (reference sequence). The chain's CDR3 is CSARAAPGSERPNVYEQYS. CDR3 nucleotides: TGCAGTGCTAGAGCTGCTCCGGGCTCCGAGCGACCCAACGTATATGAGCAGTACTCC.

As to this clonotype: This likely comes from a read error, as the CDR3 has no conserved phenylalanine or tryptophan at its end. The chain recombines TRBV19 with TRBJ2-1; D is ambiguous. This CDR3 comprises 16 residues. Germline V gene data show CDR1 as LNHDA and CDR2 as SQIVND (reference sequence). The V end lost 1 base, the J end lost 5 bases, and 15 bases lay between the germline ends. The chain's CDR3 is CASSIVALTQDNEQFL. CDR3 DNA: TGTGCCAGTAGTATAGTCGCCCTAACTCAGGACAATGAGCAGTTCCTC.

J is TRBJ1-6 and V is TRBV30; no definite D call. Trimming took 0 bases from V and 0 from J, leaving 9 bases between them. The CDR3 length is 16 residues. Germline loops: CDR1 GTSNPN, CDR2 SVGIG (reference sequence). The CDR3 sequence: CAWSVPSRSYNSPLHF. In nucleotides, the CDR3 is TGTGCCTGGAGTGTACCTTCGCGCTCCTATAATTCACCCCTCCACTTT.

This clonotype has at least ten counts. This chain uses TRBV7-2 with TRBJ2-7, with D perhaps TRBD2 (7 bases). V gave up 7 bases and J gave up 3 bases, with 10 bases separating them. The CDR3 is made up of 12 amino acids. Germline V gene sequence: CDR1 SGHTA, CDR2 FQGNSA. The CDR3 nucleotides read TGTGCCAGCAAGGGGGGGGGCTACGAGCAGTACTTC. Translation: CASKGGGYEQYF.

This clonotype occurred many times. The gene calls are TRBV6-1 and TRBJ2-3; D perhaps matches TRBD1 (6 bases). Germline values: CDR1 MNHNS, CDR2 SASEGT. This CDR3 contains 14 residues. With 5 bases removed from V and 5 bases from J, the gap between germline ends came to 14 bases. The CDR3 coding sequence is TGTGCCAGCAGTAGAAACAGGGTCGAAGATACGCAGTATTTT. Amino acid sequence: CASSRNRVEDTQYF.

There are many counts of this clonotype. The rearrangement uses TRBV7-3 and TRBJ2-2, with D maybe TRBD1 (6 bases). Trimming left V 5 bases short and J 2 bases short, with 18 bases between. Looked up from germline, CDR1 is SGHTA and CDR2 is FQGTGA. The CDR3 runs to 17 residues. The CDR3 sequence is CASSPGVRIVNTGELFF. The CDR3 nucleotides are TGTGCCAGCAGCCCAGGGGTCAGGATAGTAAACACCGGGGAGCTGTTTTTT.

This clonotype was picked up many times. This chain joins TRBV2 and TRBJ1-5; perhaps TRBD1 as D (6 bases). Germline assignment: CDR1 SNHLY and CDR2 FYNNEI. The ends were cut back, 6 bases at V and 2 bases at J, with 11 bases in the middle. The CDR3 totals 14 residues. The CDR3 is CASREPGGNQPQHF. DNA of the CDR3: TGTGCCAGCAGGGAACCAGGGGGCAATCAGCCCCAGCATTTT.

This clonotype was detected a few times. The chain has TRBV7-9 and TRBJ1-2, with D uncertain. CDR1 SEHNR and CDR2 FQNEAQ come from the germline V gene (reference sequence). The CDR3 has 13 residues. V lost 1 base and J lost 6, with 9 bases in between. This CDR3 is CASSLEERDGYTF. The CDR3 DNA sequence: TGTGCCAGCAGCTTAGAGGAGCGGGATGGCTACACCTTC.

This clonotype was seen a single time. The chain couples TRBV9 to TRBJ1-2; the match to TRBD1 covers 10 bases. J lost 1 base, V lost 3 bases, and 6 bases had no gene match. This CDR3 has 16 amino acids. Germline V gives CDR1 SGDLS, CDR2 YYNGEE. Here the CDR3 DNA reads TGTGCCAGCAGCGATACAGGGGACAGGGGTAACTATGGCTACACCTTC. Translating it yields CASSDTGDRGNYGYTF.

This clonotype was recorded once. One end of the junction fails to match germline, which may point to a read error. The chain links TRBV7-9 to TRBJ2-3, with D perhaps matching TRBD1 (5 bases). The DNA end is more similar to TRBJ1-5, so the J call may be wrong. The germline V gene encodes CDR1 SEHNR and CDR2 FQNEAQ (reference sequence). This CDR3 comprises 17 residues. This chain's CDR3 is CARSIGEGSSFTDTQHF. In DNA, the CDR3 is TGTGCCCGCAGCATAGGGGAGGGTAGTAGCTTCACAGATACGCAGCATTTT.

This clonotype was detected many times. CDR3 protein: CASARATEAFF. The CDR3 DNA sequence: TGTGCCAGCGCAAGAGCCACTGAAGCTTTCTTT. This sequence joins TRBV6-5 and TRBJ1-1, with D unresolved. The V and J ends lost 8 bases and 4 bases respectively, with 8 bases between them. Germline CDR1 and CDR2: MNHEY and SVGAGI. The CDR3 has 11 residues.

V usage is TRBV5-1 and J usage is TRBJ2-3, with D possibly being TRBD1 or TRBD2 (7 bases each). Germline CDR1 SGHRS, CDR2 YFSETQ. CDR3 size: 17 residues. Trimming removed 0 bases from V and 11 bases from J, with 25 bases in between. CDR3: CASSLGLAARGGDEQYF. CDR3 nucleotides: TGCGCCAGCAGCTTGGGTCTAGCGGCCAGGGGGGGGGATGAGCAGTATTTT.

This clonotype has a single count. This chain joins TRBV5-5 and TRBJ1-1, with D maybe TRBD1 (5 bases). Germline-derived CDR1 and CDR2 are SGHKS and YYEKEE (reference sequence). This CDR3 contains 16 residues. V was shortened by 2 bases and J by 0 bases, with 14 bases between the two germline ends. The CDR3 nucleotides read TGTGCCAGCAGCTTATTCGCAGGGTCAATGAACACTGAAGCTTTCTTT. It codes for CASSLFAGSMNTEAFF.

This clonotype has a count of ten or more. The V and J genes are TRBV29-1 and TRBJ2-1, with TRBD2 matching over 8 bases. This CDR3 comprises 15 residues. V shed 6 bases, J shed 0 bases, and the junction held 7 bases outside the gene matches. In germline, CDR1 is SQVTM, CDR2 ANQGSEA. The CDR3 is CSVALAASSYNEQFF. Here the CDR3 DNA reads TGCAGCGTCGCACTAGCGGCTAGCTCCTACAATGAGCAGTTCTTC.

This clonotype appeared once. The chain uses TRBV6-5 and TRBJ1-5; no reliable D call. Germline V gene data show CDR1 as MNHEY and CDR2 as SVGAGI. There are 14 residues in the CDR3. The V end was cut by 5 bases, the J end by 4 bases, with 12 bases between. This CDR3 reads CASSRPTVNQPQHF. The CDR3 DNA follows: TGTGCCAGCAGTCGCCCGACGGTAAATCAGCCCCAGCATTTT.

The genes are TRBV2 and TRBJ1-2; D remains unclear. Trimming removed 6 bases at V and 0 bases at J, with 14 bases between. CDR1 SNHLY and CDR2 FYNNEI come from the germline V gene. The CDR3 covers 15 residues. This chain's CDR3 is CASRTFLLANYGYTF. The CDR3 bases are TGTGCCAGCAGAACCTTTCTATTAGCTAACTATGGCTACACCTTC. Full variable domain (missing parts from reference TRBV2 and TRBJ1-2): EPEVTQTPSHQVTQMGQEVILRCVPISNHLYFYWYRQILGQKVEFLVSFYNNEISEKSEIFDDQFSVERPDGSNFTLKIRSTKLEDSAMYFCASRTFLLANYGYTFGSGTRLTVV.

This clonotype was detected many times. The DNA for the CDR3 is TGTGCCAGCAGCCCTTTTGGGACTACCGTCGATGAGCAGTTCTTC. It yields the protein CASSPFGTTVDEQFF. The chain combines TRBV28 with TRBJ2-1; TRBD2 matches at 7 bases. Germline lookup yields CDR1 MDHEN and CDR2 SYDVKM. V lost 6 bases, J lost 8 bases, and 13 bases stayed unmatched. The CDR3 length is 15 residues.

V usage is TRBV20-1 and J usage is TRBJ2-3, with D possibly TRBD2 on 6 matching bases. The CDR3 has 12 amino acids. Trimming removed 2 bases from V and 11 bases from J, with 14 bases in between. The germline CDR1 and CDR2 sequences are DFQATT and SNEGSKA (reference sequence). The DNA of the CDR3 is TGCAGTGCTAGAAGCGGGTGGCGGGTGCAGTATTTT. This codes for CSARSGWRVQYF.

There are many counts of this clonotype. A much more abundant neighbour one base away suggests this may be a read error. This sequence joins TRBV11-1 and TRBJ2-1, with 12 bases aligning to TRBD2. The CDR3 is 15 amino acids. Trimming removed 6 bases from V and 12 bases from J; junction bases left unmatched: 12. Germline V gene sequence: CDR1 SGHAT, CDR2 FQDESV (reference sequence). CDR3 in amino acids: CASSPTTSGRGGQFF. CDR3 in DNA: TGTGCCAGCAGTCCAACGACTAGCGGGAGAGGCGGGCAGTTCTTC.

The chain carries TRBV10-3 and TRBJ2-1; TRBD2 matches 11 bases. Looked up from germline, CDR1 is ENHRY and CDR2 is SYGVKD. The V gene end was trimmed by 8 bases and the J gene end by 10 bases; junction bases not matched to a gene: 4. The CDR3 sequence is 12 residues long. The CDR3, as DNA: TGTGCCATCGGGGCTAGCGGGAGGGAGCAGTTCTTC. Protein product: CAIGASGREQFF.

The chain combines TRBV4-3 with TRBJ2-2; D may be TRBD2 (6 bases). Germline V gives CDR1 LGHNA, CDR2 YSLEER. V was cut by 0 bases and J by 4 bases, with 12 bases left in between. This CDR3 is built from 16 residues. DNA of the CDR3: TGCGCCAGCAGCCAAGATGCAGGACTATCCACCGGGGAGCTGTTTTTT. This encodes CASSQDAGLSTGELFF.

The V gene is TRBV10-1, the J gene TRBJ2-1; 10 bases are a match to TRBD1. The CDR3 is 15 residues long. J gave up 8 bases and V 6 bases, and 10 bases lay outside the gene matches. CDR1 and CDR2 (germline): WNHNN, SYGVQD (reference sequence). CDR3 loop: CASSLGTGDPDEQFF. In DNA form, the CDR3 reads TGCGCCAGCAGCCTCGGGACAGGGGATCCAGATGAGCAGTTCTTC.

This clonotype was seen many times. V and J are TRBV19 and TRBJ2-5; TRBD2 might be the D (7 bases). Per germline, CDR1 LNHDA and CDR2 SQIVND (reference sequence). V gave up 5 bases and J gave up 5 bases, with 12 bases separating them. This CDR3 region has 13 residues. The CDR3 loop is CASSSEGGETQYF. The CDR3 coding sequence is TGTGCCAGTAGTTCGGAGGGGGGGGAGACCCAGTACTTC.

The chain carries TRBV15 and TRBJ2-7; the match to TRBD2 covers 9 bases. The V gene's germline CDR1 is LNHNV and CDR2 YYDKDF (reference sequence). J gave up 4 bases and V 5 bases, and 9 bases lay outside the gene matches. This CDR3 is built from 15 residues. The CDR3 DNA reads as TGTGCCACCAGCGTAGGTAGCGGGAGCCTGTACGAGCAGTACTTC. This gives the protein CATSVGSGSLYEQYF.

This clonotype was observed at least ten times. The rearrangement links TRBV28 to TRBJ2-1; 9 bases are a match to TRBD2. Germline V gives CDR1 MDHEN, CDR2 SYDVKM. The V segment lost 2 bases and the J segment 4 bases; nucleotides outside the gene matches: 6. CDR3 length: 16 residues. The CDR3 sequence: CASSLHPLAGYNEQFF. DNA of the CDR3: TGTGCCAGCAGTTTACATCCGCTAGCGGGGTACAATGAGCAGTTCTTC.

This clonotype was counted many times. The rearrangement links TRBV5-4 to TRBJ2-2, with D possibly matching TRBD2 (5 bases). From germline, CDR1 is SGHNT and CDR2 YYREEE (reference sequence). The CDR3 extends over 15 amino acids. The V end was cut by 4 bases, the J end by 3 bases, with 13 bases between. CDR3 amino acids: CASSRRTLDTGELFF. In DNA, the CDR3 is TGTGCCAGCAGCCGAAGGACTTTAGACACCGGGGAGCTGTTTTTT.

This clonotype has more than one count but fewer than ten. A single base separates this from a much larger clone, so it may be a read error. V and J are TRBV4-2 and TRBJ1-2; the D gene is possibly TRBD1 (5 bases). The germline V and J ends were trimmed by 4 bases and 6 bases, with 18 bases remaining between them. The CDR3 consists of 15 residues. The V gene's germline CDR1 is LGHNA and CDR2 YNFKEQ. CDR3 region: CASSPSGGDVNGYTF. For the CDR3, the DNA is TGTGCCAGCAGCCCATCGGGGGGGGACGTTAATGGCTACACCTTC.

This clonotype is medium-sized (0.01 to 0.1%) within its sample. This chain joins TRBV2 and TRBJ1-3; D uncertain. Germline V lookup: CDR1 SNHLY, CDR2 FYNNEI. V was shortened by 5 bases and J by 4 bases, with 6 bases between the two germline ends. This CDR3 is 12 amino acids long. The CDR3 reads CASSLQGNTIYF. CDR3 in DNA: TGTGCCAGCAGTTTACAGGGAAACACCATATATTTT.